The present TCR beta chain was sequenced within a study of cytomegalovirus exposure and HLA in healthy donors. A note on this clone: Its antigen is as yet unknown.

Study-wide findings and caveats: Being productive about 87% or about 30% of the time was typical of most TCR beta V segments in an earlier analysis. There was a cluster of highly shared sequence variants that was likely a sequencing artifact.

Primers included in the PCR were 60 Vbeta and 13 Jbeta primers. Generated by immunoSEQ multiplex PCR, the TCRdb table keeps only in-frame clones and is missing some. This table has tens of thousands of clones, under 80% appearing once. The germline V gene has CDR1 SGHRS and CDR2 YFSETQ. CDR3 size: 16 residues. Trimming left V 0 bases short and J 5 bases short, with 17 bases between. The sequencing input was PBMCs. The receptor's source is a man aged 55 to 69 in good health and CMV-seropositive. The chain uses TRBV5-1 and TRBJ2-5; TRBD2 might be the D (6 bases). CDR3 sequence: CASSLGLSGTFETQYF. In nucleotides, the CDR3 is TGCGCCAGCAGCTTGGGGCTCTCCGGGACTTTTGAGACCCAGTACTTC.